This T cell receptor (beta chain) was identified in a study of blood T cell repertoires in COVID-19. Per the original data handling: The assay estimated nucleated cells by amplifying reference gene primers. Generated by immunoSEQ multiplex PCR, the TCRdb table keeps only in-frame clones and is missing some. V and J calls and clone size are copied from that table; D and trimming were computed from the DNA. Of about 83,000 clones in the sample, 65% to 80% are singletons; the top ten hold less than 20%. Germline V gives CDR1 SGHTA, CDR2 FQGTGA. Trimming left V 1 base short and J 6 bases short, with 14 bases between. The CDR3 spans 15 residues.

The specimen sequenced was peripheral blood. The sequence was obtained from a woman over 75 with active or convalescent COVID-19. The rearrangement uses TRBV7-3 and TRBJ2-3, with a weak D call TRBD1 (5 bases). The CDR3 coding sequence is TGTGCCAGCAGCTTAAATCCAGGGAACGTTGATACGCAGTATTTT. It is translated as CASSLNPGNVDTQYF.